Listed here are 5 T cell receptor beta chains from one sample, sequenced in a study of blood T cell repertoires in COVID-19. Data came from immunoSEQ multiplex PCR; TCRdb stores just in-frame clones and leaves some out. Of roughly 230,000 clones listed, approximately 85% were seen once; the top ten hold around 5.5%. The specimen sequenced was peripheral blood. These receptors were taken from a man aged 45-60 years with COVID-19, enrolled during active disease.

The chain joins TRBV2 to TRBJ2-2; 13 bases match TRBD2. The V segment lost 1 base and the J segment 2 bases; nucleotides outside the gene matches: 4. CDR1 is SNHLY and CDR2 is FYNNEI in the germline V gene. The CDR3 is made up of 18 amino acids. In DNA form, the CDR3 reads TGTGCCAGCAGTGAAGAACTAGCGGGGGGGCCAAACACCGGGGAGCTGTTTTTT. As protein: CASSEELAGGPNTGELFF.

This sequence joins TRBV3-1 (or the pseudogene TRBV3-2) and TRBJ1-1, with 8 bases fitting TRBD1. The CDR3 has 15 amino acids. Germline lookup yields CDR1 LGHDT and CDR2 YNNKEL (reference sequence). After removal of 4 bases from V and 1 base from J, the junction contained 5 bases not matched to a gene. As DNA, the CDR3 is TGTGCCAGCAGCCCTTACGACAGGGGGAACACTGAAGCTTTCTTT. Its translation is CASSPYDRGNTEAFF.

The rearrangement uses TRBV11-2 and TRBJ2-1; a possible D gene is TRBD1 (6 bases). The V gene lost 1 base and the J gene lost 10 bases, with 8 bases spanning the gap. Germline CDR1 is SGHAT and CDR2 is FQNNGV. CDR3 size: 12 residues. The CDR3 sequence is CASSLGTAEQFF. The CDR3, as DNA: TGTGCCAGCAGCTTAGGGACAGCCGAGCAGTTCTTC.

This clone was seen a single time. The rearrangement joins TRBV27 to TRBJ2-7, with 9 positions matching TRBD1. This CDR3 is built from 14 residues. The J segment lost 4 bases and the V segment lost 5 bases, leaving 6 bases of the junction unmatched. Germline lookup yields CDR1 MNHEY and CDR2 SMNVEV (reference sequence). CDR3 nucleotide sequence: TGTGCCAGCAGTGAATGGGACAGGGTATACGAGCAGTACTTC. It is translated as CASSEWDRVYEQYF.

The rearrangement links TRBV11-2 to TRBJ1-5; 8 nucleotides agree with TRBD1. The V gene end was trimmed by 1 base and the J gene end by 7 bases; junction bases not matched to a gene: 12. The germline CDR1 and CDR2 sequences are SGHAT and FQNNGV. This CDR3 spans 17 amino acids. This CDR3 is CASSLGSTGGGNQPQHF. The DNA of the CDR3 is TGTGCCAGCAGCTTAGGTTCTACAGGGGGAGGGAACCAGCCCCAGCATTTT.